This T cell receptor (beta chain) was captured by sequencing in a study of immune evolution from preneoplasia to lung adenocarcinoma (dated by TCRdb to the early 2020s). General notes on the study: No AAH lesions showed HLA loss of heterozygosity, compared with about 7.2% of AIS, around 16% of MIA and less than 35% of ADC lesions. Immune contexture across lung adenocarcinoma precursors and invasive adenocarcinoma was profiled using immune gene expression, TCR sequencing and multiplex immunofluorescence. Resected precursor lesions (AAH, AIS, MIA) and invasive adenocarcinomas were each compared against paired morphologically normal lung tissue. The sample size depended on which specimens were available, not on a prior power calculation. The immune data were combined with whole exome sequencing and methylation data from the same cohort of nodules. A total of approximately 48 patients with pulmonary nodules who underwent surgical resection were included in the overall cohort. The TCR sequencing data were obtained from 45 to 55 patients. The study reported that around 100 samples were used for TCR sequencing. Class I HLA alleles were inferred from exome data with POLYSOLVER, and allele-specific HLA loss was detected with LOHHLA.

Here is what the overall study found, with its caveats: Clonality was highest in normal lung, while later-stage lesions appeared to have lower clonality but higher T cell density and diversity. Because all patients came from Japan and China, whether the findings apply to Western populations was uncertain. The findings were based on association rather than direct causation, and larger cohorts with long-term follow-up and longitudinal biopsies were deemed needed. Top T cell clone frequencies were highest in normal lung and appeared to decrease progressively from AAH through AIS, MIA and invasive adenocarcinoma. The highest T cell clonality was observed in KRAS-mutant nodules compared with EGFR-mutant or double wild-type lesions.

Between 2014 and 2017, the patients underwent resection in either Japan or China. The histologic diagnosis of each case was independently confirmed on H&E slides by two lung cancer pathologists. For nucleic acid extraction, premalignant or tumor cells were enriched by macro-dissection following pathologic assessment. The AllPrep DNA/RNA FFPE Kit was used to isolate DNA from FFPE tissue. As encoded in the germline V gene (reference sequence), CDR1 is SEHNR while CDR2 is FQNEAQ. Germline trimming: 3 bases from V, 4 bases from J; junction bases outside gene matches: 0. The CDR3 has 13 amino acids, counting the end cysteine and phenylalanine. Of all the DNA, just the CDR3 is kept, 39 bases in frame from base 1. In regard to this clone: It has no known antigen specificity. No quality values exist for individual bases; no much larger clone is one base distant.

The immunoSEQ hsTCRbeta Kit was used to sequence TCR beta CDR3 regions from DNA. On the authors' methods: TCR sequencing data were analysed with the ImmunoSEQ Analyzer. T cell clonality was defined as 1 minus Pielou's evenness, as computed on productive rearrangements. T cell diversity was measured with the inverse Simpson index on productive templates. T cell density was defined as TCR beta template counts normalized to usable DNA, with usable DNA estimated by amplifying and sequencing housekeeping genes. TCR metrics were compared across histologic stages using two-sided Kruskal-Wallis tests. Here the immuneACCESS table is served through TCRdb, limited to in-frame sequences with V and J called. Missing clones are a known gap in these copies; in checked studies unresolved V genes cover under half, and the rest lacks a known reason. The D gene and trimming were derived from the DNA, and the V and J assignments and clone size from that table. The sample table lists 13,000 or so clones, approximately 87% of them with a count of one. The ten largest clones take up about 3.8% of the sample.

This TCR derives from a person aged 45 to 69 with lung adenocarcinoma. The V and J genes are TRBV7-9 and TRBJ2-7; 10 bases in between match TRBD2. The sequenced material came from FFPE tissue from an adenomatous hyperplasia lung lesion. Per the publication, the cell subset or site label means: atypical adenomatous hyperplasia (AAH), lung preneoplasia. CDR3 region: CASSFSGRYEQYF. At the DNA level, the sequence is TGTGCCAGCAGCTTTAGCGGGAGGTACGAGCAGTACTTC.